Detailed here is one T cell receptor (beta chain). The data derive from a study of blood T cell repertoires in COVID-19. As for the study in general: Sample material is recorded as cDNA or gDNA derived from T cells, B-cell-depleted T cells, or PBMCs.

The CDR3 consists of 14 residues. V trimming: 3 bases; J trimming: 5 bases; junction bases outside the gene matches: 7. Germline CDR1 SGDLS, CDR2 YYNGEE. Method: immunoSEQ multiplex PCR; TCRdb's copy keeps in-frame clones and lacks some. The repertoire holds about 200,000 clones, with 80% to 90% as singletons. Sequences were obtained from peripheral blood. The sequence was obtained from a man in his fifties or sixties who had recovered from COVID-19. The chain uses TRBV9 and TRBJ2-7, with TRBD1 matching over 8 bases. The CDR3 reads CASSAGTGLDEQYF. CDR3 in DNA: TGTGCCAGCAGCGCCGGGACAGGATTGGACGAGCAGTACTTC.